Shown below are 21 T cell receptor beta chains from a single sample sequenced in a study of type 1 regulatory T cells. TCRdb re-analysed the reads in MiXCR, keeping a single row per CDR3 protein. The sample records approximately 90,000 distinct CDR3 sequences, around a third being singletons. Sequencing was done on a sample of CD4+ T cells, either the whole sample or a sorted fraction (not recorded which). Every receptor here comes from a human donor in good health.

The chain has TRBV30 and TRBJ2-1, with 7 bases lining up with TRBD1. Unmatched junction bases numbered 3, after V lost 8 bases and J lost 2 bases. Germline V gives CDR1 GTSNPN, CDR2 SVGIG (reference sequence). This CDR3 has 12 residues. CDR3 coding DNA: TGTGCCGGCAGGGGGACCTACAATGAGCAGTTCTTC. The encoded protein is CAGRGTYNEQFF.

This clonotype has just a few counts. V usage is TRBV7-2 and J usage is TRBJ2-5; D remains ambiguous. The germline V and J ends were trimmed by 4 bases and 5 bases, with 17 bases remaining between them. This CDR3 contains 15 residues. Germline CDR1 reads SGHTA; CDR2 reads FQGNSA. The CDR3 loop is CASSSGRQIRETQYF. The CDR3 DNA sequence: TGTGCCAGCAGCTCCGGACGTCAGATACGGGAGACCCAGTACTTC.

The gene calls are TRBV7-2 and TRBJ1-5; 12 bases align to TRBD1. Losses at the gene ends were 3 bases for V and 7 bases for J; bases not matched to a gene: 10. The CDR3 has 17 amino acids. Germline V gene sequence: CDR1 SGHTA, CDR2 FQGNSA. The CDR3 sequence is CASSFPPGTGGDQPQHF. CDR3 in DNA: TGTGCCAGCAGCTTCCCGCCCGGGACAGGGGGCGACCAGCCCCAGCATTTT.

This clonotype was seen only once. CDR3 in DNA: TGTGCCAGCAGTGAATGGGGGGGTGCCTATGGCTACACCTTC. Its translation: CASSEWGGAYGYTF. The rearrangement joins TRBV6-1 to TRBJ1-2; perhaps TRBD1 as D (5 bases). The CDR3 covers 14 residues. Germline CDR1 and CDR2: MNHNS and SASEGT. Trimming cost V 2 bases and J 4 bases, with 11 bases left between them.

This clonotype was seen only a few times. The chain couples TRBV19 to TRBJ2-5; either TRBD1 or TRBD2 may fit D (5 bases each). Germline lookup yields CDR1 LNHDA and CDR2 SQIVND (reference sequence). The CDR3 has 15 amino acids. V dropped 7 bases and J dropped 1 base, with 16 bases sitting between them. For the CDR3, the DNA is TGTGCCAGTACCACAGGAGGCGGAATCCAAGAGACCCAGTACTTC. This encodes CASTTGGGIQETQYF.

The chain recombines TRBV2 with TRBJ1-6; 8 nucleotides match TRBD1. The CDR3 sequence is 15 residues long. V shed 2 bases, J shed 10 bases, and the junction held 7 bases outside the gene matches. Germline values: CDR1 SNHLY, CDR2 FYNNEI. The DNA for the CDR3 is TGTGCCAGCAGTGAATCTCAGACAGGGGTATCACCCCTCCACTTT. Translation: CASSESQTGVSPLHF.

V gene TRBV7-2 combines with J gene TRBJ2-3; D is possibly TRBD2 (5 bases). Germline CDR1 reads SGHTA; CDR2 reads FQGNSA. With 1 base removed from V and 4 bases from J, the gap between germline ends came to 6 bases. This CDR3 is 13 amino acids long. The CDR3 loop reads CASSLVLADTQYF. CDR3 nucleotides: TGTGCCAGCAGCTTAGTACTAGCAGATACGCAGTATTTT.

The chain has TRBV19 and TRBJ2-5; perhaps TRBD1 as D (6 bases). This CDR3 is built from 14 residues. Trimming took off 3 bases at V and 5 bases at J, with 13 bases between the two ends. Germline loops: CDR1 LNHDA, CDR2 SQIVND (reference sequence). CDR3 in DNA: TGTGCCAGTAGTATGTCGGCAGGGGTCGAGACCCAGTACTTC. Protein: CASSMSAGVETQYF. The whole variable domain, remainder taken from reference TRBV19 and TRBJ2-5, is DGGITQSPKYLFRKEGQNVTLSCEQNLNHDAMYWYRQDPGQGLRLIYYSQIVNDFQKGDIAEGYSVSREKKESFPLTVTSAQKNPTAFYLCASSMSAGVETQYFGPGTRLLVL.

The chain recombines TRBV24-1 with TRBJ1-1; no clear D. The CDR3 consists of 13 residues. Between the trimmed V and J ends, which lost 1 base and 4 bases, there was a span of 6 bases. CDR1 is KGHDR and CDR2 is SFDVKD in the germline V gene. CDR3 sequence (DNA): TGTGCCACCAGTGATTTAATGAGCACTGAAGCTTTCTTT. Translation: CATSDLMSTEAFF.

The V call is TRBV27, the J call TRBJ2-7, with a possible D match to TRBD1 (6 bases). Germline values: CDR1 MNHEY, CDR2 SMNVEV (reference sequence). Trimming removed 7 bases from V and 0 bases from J, with 10 bases in between. The CDR3 contains 13 residues. Written as DNA, the CDR3 is TGTGCCAGCAAACAGGGTAACTCCTACGAGCAGTACTTC. Encoded protein: CASKQGNSYEQYF.

This clonotype was detected only a few times. V gene TRBV19 combines with J gene TRBJ2-7; 12 nucleotides match TRBD2. The CDR3 extends over 15 amino acids. The V segment lost 1 base and the J segment 6 bases; nucleotides outside the gene matches: 4. Germline CDR1 LNHDA, CDR2 SQIVND (reference sequence). CDR3 residues: CASSIAGLAGTEQYF. As DNA, the CDR3 is TGTGCCAGTAGTATAGCAGGACTAGCGGGAACCGAGCAGTACTTC.

The chain employs TRBV7-2 and TRBJ2-3, with D possibly matching TRBD2 (5 bases). Germline lookup yields CDR1 SGHTA and CDR2 FQGNSA. V was clipped by 1 base and J by 4 bases, with 15 bases between them. The CDR3 totals 16 residues. This chain's CDR3 is CASSLVRLAAADTQYF. The CDR3 DNA is TGTGCCAGCAGCTTAGTTCGGCTAGCAGCTGCAGATACGCAGTATTTT.

CDR3 sequence: CASSQEGSGLTYEQYF. Here the CDR3 DNA reads TGCGCCAGCAGCCAAGAGGGTAGCGGGTTAACCTACGAGCAGTACTTC. V is TRBV4-1 and J is TRBJ2-7, with 7 bases aligning to TRBD2. Germline CDR1 and CDR2: MGHRA and YSYEKL. Unmatched junction bases numbered 7, after V lost 0 bases and J lost 2 bases. The CDR3 spans 16 residues.

This chain links TRBV6-1 with TRBJ1-2; weak D call: TRBD1 (5 bases). The CDR3 length is 13 residues. CDR1 and CDR2 from the germline V gene are MNHNS and SASEGT. V shed 6 bases and J shed 7 bases, with 15 bases lying between them. The CDR3 reads CASRDRQTSGYTF. The DNA for the CDR3 is TGTGCCAGCAGAGACCGACAGACTAGTGGCTACACCTTC.

This clonotype came up a few times. The CDR3 DNA is TGCGCCAGCAGCCAAGCAGGGGGATCCTACGAGCAGTACTTC. Amino acid sequence: CASSQAGGSYEQYF. The gene calls are TRBV4-1 and TRBJ2-7; TRBD1 matches 7 bases. The V segment lost 1 base and the J segment 1 base; nucleotides outside the gene matches: 1. There are 14 residues in the CDR3. CDR1 is MGHRA and CDR2 is YSYEKL in the germline V gene.

This sequence joins TRBV2 and TRBJ2-2; perhaps TRBD1 as D (7 bases). Germline V lookup: CDR1 SNHLY, CDR2 FYNNEI. V shed 4 bases and J shed 4 bases, with 16 bases lying between them. The CDR3 totals 16 residues. The CDR3 DNA is TGTGCCAGCAGTGCGACCGCGCAGGGGGGCACCGGGGAGCTGTTTTTT. It encodes CASSATAQGGTGELFF.

This clonotype was seen ten or more times. This sequence joins TRBV7-2 and TRBJ2-5; D gene unclear. CDR3 length: 14 residues. Per germline, CDR1 SGHTA and CDR2 FQGNSA. Trimming left V 5 bases short and J 5 bases short, with 15 bases between. Here the CDR3 DNA reads TGTGCCAGCAGCCCCGCCCCGATCGGGGAGACCCAGTACTTC. Encoded protein: CASSPAPIGETQYF.

The chain recombines TRBV2 with TRBJ2-3; 8 nucleotides agree with TRBD2. The CDR3 contains 15 residues. Germline V CDR1 and CDR2: SNHLY, FYNNEI. J was trimmed by 0 bases and V by 4 bases; bases with no gene match: 3. CDR3: CASSVQRGSTDTQYF. The CDR3 DNA follows: TGTGCCAGCAGTGTTCAGCGGGGGAGCACAGATACGCAGTATTTT.

The chain combines TRBV7-9 with TRBJ2-7, with D possibly being TRBD1 (5 bases). Germline lookup yields CDR1 SEHNR and CDR2 FQNEAQ (reference sequence). CDR3 length: 14 residues. V lost 1 base and J lost 6, with 13 bases in between. Here the CDR3 DNA reads TGTGCCAGCAGCTTAGAGCAGGGAAAGCGCGAGCAGTACTTC. Translated: CASSLEQGKREQYF.

V is TRBV28 and J is TRBJ2-4; D is unresolved. The CDR3 has 14 residues. Germline V gene sequence: CDR1 MDHEN, CDR2 SYDVKM. Trimming stripped 5 bases from V and 4 bases from J, with 12 bases between. CDR3 region: CASSPNIPKNIQYF. The CDR3 nucleotides are TGTGCCAGCAGTCCAAACATCCCTAAAAACATTCAGTACTTC.

This rearrangement joins TRBV6-5 to TRBJ1-1, with D uncertain. Trimming left V 6 bases short and J 1 base short, with 6 bases between. CDR3 length: 12 amino acids. From germline, CDR1 is MNHEY and CDR2 SVGAGI. This CDR3 reads CASRNTNTEAFF. As DNA, the CDR3 is TGTGCCAGCAGAAACACGAACACTGAAGCTTTCTTT.